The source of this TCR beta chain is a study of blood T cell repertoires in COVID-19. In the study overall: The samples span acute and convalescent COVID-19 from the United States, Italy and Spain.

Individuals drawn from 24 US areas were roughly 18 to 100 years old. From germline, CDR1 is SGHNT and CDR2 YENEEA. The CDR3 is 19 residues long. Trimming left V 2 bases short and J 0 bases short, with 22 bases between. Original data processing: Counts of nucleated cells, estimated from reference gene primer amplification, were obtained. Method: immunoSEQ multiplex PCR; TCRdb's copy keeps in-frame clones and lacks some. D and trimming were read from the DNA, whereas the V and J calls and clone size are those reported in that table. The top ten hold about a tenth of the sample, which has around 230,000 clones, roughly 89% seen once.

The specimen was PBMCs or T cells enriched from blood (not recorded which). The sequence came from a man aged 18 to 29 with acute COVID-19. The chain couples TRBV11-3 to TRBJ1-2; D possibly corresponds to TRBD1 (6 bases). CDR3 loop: CASSLTLFTGTQANYGYTF. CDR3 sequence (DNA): TGTGCCAGCAGCTTAACCCTCTTCACAGGGACCCAAGCTAACTATGGCTACACCTTC.